Listed below are T cell receptor beta chains from one sample, sequenced in a study of shared clonotypes between healthy human individuals. Sequencing was performed with immunoSEQ multiplex PCR; in TCRdb, only in-frame clones are kept and a portion is missing. The sample includes 2,100,000 or so clones, more than 90% of them seen just once. Sequencing was performed on naive CD4+ T cells sorted from blood. These receptors originate from a man aged 18 to 29 in good health. The CDR3 runs from the conserved cysteine through the conserved F or W. D genes are given only for firm matches. Rows may omit the clone size; those that give it use once, few, many or a size class.

size	V	D	J	DNA	CDR3
.	TRBV18	.	TRBJ2-5	TGTGCCAGCTGCAGACGTATCCAAGAGACCCAGTACTTC	CASCRRIQETQYF
.	TRBV7-2	.	TRBJ1-4	TGTGCCAGCAGCCTCTTCGGGGGAGGTAATGAAAAACTGTTTTTT	CASSLFGGGNEKLFF
.	TRBV29-1	.	TRBJ1-2	TGCAGCGCGAACAGTTTACCTCCGTGGAAGTGCACCTTC	CSANSLPPWKCTF
.	TRBV10-3	TRBD1	TRBJ2-7	TGTGCCATCAGTGGTTCGGGACAGAGGGCAAGGTCCTACGAGCAGTACTTC	CAISGSGQRARSYEQYF
.	TRBV2	.	TRBJ2-2	TGTGCCAGCAGTGAGCAGGGTTCCGGGGAGCTGTTTTTT	CASSEQGSGELFF
once	TRBV9	.	TRBJ2-5	TGTGCCAGCAGCGTAGCTAGCAGGGAGACCCAGTACTTC	CASSVASRETQYF
.	TRBV19	TRBD1	TRBJ1-1	TGTGCCAGTAGTATCCGCAGACAGGGAGGCAATCGTGGGAACACTGAAGCTTTCTTT	CASSIRRQGGNRGNTEAFF
.	TRBV30	.	TRBJ2-5	TGTGCCTGTTTTCGGGGAGAGACCCAGTACTTC	CACFRGETQYF
.	TRBV5-1	.	TRBJ2-5	TGCGCCAGCAGTGTAGCAATGGACTACGAGACCCAGTACTTC	CASSVAMDYETQYF
.	TRBV7-9	.	TRBJ1-1	TGTGCCAGCAGCCCGACAGAGGAAGCTTTCTTT	CASSPTEEAFF
.	TRBV28	.	TRBJ2-3	TGTGCCAGCAGTTCCGCAAACTTTCTCAGGGGGGGTTTAAGGGATACGCAGTATTTT	CASSSANFLRGGLRDTQYF
.	TRBV4-1	.	TRBJ1-4	TGCGCCAGCAGACCCCAGGGGAGTACTAATGAAAAACTGTTTTTT	CASRPQGSTNEKLFF
.	TRBV6-6	TRBD1	TRBJ2-5	TGTGCCAGCAGCCAGCTCGGGACAGGGGGAGAGACCCAGTACTTC	CASSQLGTGGETQYF
.	TRBV6-7	TRBD1	TRBJ1-5	TGTGCCAGCACCGACGAGGGGCAGGGGGCGAGGACCCAGCATTTT	CASTDEGQGARTQHF
.	TRBV9	TRBD1	TRBJ1-3	TGTGCCAGCAGCGTTGGGGGACAGAATCCTGGAAACACCATATATTTT	CASSVGGQNPGNTIYF
.	TRBV5-4	TRBD2	TRBJ2-5	TGTGCCAGCAGCTTGCTCCTAGCGGGAGCAGAGACCCAGTACTTC	CASSLLLAGAETQYF
.	TRBV6-5	.	TRBJ2-7	TGTGCCAGCACCTCTAGTAGGGATTTCTCCTACGAGCAGTACTTC	CASTSSRDFSYEQYF
.	TRBV6-5	TRBD1	TRBJ2-7	TGTGCCAGCAGAACCGGGACAGGGGGCTACGAGCAGTACTTC	CASRTGTGGYEQYF
.	TRBV6-1	.	TRBJ1-3	TGTGCCCACCGGGAGGACAACTCTGGAAACACCATATATTTT	CAHREDNSGNTIYF
once	TRBV25-1	.	TRBJ2-2	TGTGCCAGCAGTGAAGCAGGGAGCACCGGGGAGCTGTTTTTT	CASSEAGSTGELFF
.	TRBV7-8	.	TRBJ1-6	TGTGCCAGCAGCCCGTCCGACCCCAATTCACCCCTCCACTTT	CASSPSDPNSPLHF
.	TRBV2	TRBD2	TRBJ2-5	TGTGCCAGCAGTGGGACTAGCGGGGGGCTACAAGAGACCCAGTACTTC	CASSGTSGGLQETQYF
.	TRBV5-1	TRBD2	TRBJ2-3	TGCGCCAGCAGCTTGGCCCGGACTAGCGGGAGGGCCTCGGGCACAGATACGCAGTATTTT	CASSLARTSGRASGTDTQYF
.	TRBV6-5	.	TRBJ1-5	TGTGCCAGCAGTTCCGTGGGGGCCTCGGAGCCCCAGCATTTT	CASSSVGASEPQHF
.	TRBV2	TRBD1	TRBJ2-1	TGTGCCAGCACCTCGGGACAGGGGGAGATCAATGAGCAGTTCTTC	CASTSGQGEINEQFF
.	TRBV29-1	.	TRBJ2-3	TGCAGCGTGCGGCCCAGCACAGATACGCAGTATTTT	CSVRPSTDTQYF